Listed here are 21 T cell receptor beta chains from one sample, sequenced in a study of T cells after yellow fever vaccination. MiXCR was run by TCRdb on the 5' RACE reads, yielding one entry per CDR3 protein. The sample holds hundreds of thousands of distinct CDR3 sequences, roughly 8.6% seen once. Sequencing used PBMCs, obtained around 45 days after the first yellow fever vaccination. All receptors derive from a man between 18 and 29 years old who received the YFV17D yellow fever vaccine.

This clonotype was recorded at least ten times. The CDR3, as DNA: TGCGCCAGCAGATCTAGCGGGGGGACTTACAATGAGCAGTTCTTC. It codes for CASRSSGGTYNEQFF. The chain links TRBV5-1 to TRBJ2-1; 11 bases are a match to TRBD2. The CDR3 loop spans 15 amino acids. Looked up from germline, CDR1 is SGHRS and CDR2 is YFSETQ. The ends lost 5 bases at V and 4 bases at J; junction bases unmatched: 5.

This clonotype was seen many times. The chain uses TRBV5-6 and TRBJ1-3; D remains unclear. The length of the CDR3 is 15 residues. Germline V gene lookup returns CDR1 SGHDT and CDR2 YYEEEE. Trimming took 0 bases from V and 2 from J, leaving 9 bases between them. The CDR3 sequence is CASSLVRSAGNTIYF. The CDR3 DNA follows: TGTGCCAGCAGCTTGGTTCGGTCAGCTGGAAACACCATATATTTT.

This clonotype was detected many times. The CDR3 DNA reads TGTGCCAGCAGCCCGGGACAGAACACTGAAGCTTTCTTT. The encoded protein is CASSPGQNTEAFF. The rearrangement uses TRBV18 and TRBJ1-1; weak D call: TRBD1 (6 bases). The CDR3 extends over 13 amino acids. Germline V CDR1 and CDR2: KGHSH, LQKENI. Trimming cost V 8 bases and J 1 base, with 11 bases left between them.

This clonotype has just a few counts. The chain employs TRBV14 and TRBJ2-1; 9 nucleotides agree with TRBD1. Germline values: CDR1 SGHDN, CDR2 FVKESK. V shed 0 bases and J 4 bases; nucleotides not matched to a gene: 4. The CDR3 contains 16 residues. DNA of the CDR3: TGTGCCAGCAGCCAAGAGTGGACAGGGGATTACAATGAGCAGTTCTTC. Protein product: CASSQEWTGDYNEQFF.

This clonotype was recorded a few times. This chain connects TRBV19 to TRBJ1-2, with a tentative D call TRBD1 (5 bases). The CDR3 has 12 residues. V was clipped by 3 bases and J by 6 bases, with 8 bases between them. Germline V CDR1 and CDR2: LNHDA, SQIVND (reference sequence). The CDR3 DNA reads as TGTGCCAGTAGTATCGGGGGTCATGGCTACACCTTC. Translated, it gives CASSIGGHGYTF.

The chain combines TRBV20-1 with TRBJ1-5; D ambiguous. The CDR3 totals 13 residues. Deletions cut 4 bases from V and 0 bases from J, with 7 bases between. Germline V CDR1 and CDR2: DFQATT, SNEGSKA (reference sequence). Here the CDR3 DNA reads TGCAGTGCTAACAAATATAGCAATCAGCCCCAGCATTTT. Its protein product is CSANKYSNQPQHF.

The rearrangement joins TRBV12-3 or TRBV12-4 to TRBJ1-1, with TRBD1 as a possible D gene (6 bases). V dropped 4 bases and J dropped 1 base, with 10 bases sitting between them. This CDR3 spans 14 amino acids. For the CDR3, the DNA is TGTGCCAGCAGTTGGTCGACAGGGAACACTGAAGCTTTCTTT. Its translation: CASSWSTGNTEAFF.

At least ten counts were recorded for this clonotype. CDR3 in DNA: TGTGCCAGCAGCGGCCGACAGGGGGAGAACACTGAAGCTTTCTTT. This codes for CASSGRQGENTEAFF. The genes are TRBV7-2 and TRBJ1-1, with TRBD1 matching over 9 bases. After removal of 5 bases from V and 1 base from J, the junction contained 5 bases not matched to a gene. The CDR3 covers 15 residues. Germline V lookup: CDR1 SGHTA, CDR2 FQGNSA.

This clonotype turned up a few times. The CDR3 DNA sequence: TGTGCCATCAGCCCCACTAGCGGGGATAACACCGGGGAGCTGTTTTTT. This encodes CAISPTSGDNTGELFF. This chain connects TRBV10-3 to TRBJ2-2; 10 bases are a match to TRBD2. The germline CDR1 and CDR2 sequences are ENHRY and SYGVKD. The junction had 6 bases not matched to a gene; V was cut back by 6 bases and J by 2 bases. The CDR3 contains 16 residues.

The CDR3 loop reads CASSTGTGEVGEQYV. In DNA, the CDR3 is TGTGCCAGCAGTACCGGGACAGGGGAGGTCGGGGAGCAGTACGTC. The chain joins TRBV28 to TRBJ2-7, with 10 bases matching TRBD1. This CDR3 is 15 amino acids long. Germline trimming cut 5 bases from V and 7 bases from J; bases unmatched to any gene: 11. Germline V gene lookup returns CDR1 MDHEN and CDR2 SYDVKM.

The CDR3 bases are TGTGCCAGCAGCTTGGGTAACTCCTACGAGCAGTACGTC. Translated: CASSLGNSYEQYV. The rearrangement links TRBV5-6 to TRBJ2-7; D is undetermined. Trimming shortened V by 0 bases and J by 0 bases, and 4 bases separated the two germline ends. Germline CDR1 and CDR2: SGHDT and YYEEEE. CDR3 size: 13 residues.

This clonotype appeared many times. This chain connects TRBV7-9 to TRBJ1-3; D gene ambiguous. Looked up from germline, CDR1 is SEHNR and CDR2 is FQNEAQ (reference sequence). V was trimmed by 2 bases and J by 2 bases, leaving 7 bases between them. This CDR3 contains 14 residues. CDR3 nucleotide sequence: TGTGCCAGCAGCTTAATGGGGACTGGAAACACCATATATTTT. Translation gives CASSLMGTGNTIYF. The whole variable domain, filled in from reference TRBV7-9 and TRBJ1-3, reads DTGVSQNPRHKITKRGQNVTFRCDPISEHNRLYWYRQTLGQGPEFLTYFQNEAQLEKSRLLSDRFSAERPKGSFSTLEIQRTEQGDSAMYLCASSLMGTGNTIYFGEGSWLTVV.

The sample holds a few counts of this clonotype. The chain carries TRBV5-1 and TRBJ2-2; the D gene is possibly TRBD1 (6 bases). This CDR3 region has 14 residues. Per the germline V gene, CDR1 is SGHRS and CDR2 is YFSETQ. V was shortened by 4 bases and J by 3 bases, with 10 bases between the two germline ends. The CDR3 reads CASSPYRDTGELFF. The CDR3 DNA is TGCGCCAGCAGCCCGTACAGGGACACCGGGGAGCTGTTTTTT.

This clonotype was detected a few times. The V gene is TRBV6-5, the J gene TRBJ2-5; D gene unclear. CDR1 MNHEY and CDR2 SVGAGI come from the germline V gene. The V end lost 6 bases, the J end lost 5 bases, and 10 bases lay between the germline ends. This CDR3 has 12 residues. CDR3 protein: CASSSRRETQYF. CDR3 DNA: TGTGCCAGCAGCTCTAGGCGGGAGACCCAGTACTTC.

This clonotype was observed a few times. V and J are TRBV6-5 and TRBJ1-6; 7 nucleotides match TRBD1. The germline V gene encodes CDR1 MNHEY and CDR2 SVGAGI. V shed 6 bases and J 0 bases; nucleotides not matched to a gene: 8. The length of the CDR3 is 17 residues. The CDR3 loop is CASRGTETSSYNSPLHF. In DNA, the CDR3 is TGTGCCAGCAGAGGGACAGAAACGAGCTCCTATAATTCACCCCTCCACTTT.

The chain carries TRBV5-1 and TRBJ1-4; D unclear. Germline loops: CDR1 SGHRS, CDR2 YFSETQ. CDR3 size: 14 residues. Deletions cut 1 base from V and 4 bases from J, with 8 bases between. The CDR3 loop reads CASSLSPSNEKLFF. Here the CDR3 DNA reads TGCGCCAGCAGCTTGTCGCCTAGTAATGAAAAACTGTTTTTT.

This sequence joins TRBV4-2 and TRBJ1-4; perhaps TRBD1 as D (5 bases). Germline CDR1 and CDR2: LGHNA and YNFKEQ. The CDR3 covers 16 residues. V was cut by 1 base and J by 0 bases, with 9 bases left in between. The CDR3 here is CASSQAQGATNEKLFF. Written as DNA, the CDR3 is TGTGCCAGCAGCCAAGCCCAAGGGGCAACTAATGAAAAACTGTTTTTT.

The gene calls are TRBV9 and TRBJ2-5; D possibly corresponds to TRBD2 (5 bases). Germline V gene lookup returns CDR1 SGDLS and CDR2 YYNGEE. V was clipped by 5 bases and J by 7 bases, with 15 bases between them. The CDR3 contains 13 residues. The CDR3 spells CASSVLEAGTQYF. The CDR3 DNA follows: TGTGCCAGCAGTGTTCTAGAGGCGGGGACCCAGTACTTC.

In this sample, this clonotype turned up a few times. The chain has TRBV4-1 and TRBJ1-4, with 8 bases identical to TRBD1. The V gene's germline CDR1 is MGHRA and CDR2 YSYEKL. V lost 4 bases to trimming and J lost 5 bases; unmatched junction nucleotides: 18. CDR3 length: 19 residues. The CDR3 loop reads CASSPIPATDREPNEKLFF. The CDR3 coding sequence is TGCGCCAGCAGCCCCATCCCTGCGACGGACAGGGAACCGAATGAAAAACTGTTTTTT.

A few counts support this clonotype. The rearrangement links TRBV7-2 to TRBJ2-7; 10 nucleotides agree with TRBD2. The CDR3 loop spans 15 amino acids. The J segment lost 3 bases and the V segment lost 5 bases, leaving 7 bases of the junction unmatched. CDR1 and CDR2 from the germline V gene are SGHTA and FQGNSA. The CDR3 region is CASSGTLAGNYEQYF. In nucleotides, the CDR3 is TGTGCCAGCAGCGGTACACTAGCGGGGAACTACGAGCAGTACTTC.

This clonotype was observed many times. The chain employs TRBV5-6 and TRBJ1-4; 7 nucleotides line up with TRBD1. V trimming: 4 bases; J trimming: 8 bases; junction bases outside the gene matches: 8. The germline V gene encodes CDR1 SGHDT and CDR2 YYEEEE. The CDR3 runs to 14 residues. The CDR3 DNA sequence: TGTGCCAGCAGCCCGACAGGGTTTGCAGAAAAACTGTTTTTT. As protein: CASSPTGFAEKLFF.